The source of this T cell receptor (beta chain) is a study of brain T cells in children with intractable seizures. Germline CDR1 and CDR2: SEHNR and FQNEAQ (reference sequence). The V gene end was trimmed by 4 bases and the J gene end by 2 bases; junction bases not matched to a gene: 3. The CDR3 has 16 residues. TCRdb keeps only in-frame clones here, not all; method: immunoSEQ multiplex PCR. This sample yields about 320,000 clones, of which over 90% are seen a single time; roughly 6% belongs to the top ten. As for time point: blood from clinic visit 5 months post-surgery; TSC patient then seizure free. Surgery cases with the highest brain T cell transcript signatures were chosen for sequencing.

The sequence came from a boy under two years old with tuberous sclerosis and intractable seizures. Sequenced material: peripheral blood, taken more than 4 months after surgery. The V call is TRBV7-9, the J call TRBJ1-4; 11 bases fit TRBD1. For the CDR3, the DNA is TGTGCCAGCAGCTGGGGGGACAGGGGGACTAATGAAAAACTGTTTTTT. Its translation: CASSWGDRGTNEKLFF.